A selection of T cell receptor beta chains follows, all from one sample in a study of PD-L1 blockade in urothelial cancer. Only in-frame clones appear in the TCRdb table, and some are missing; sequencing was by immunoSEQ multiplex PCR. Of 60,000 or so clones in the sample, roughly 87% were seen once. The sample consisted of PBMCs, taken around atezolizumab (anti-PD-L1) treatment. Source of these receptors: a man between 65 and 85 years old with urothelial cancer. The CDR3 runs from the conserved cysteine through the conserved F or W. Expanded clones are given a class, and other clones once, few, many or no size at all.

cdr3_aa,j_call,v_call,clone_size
CASSPRLAGVSYNEQFF,TRBJ2-1,TRBV4-1,NA
CASSPRQGLREQYF,TRBJ2-7,TRBV18,NA
CASSAGIAGDNTDTQYF,TRBJ2-3,TRBV9,NA
CASSSRAGGSGNEQFF,TRBJ2-1,TRBV19,few
CASSLKGVRNTEAFF,TRBJ1-1,TRBV5-6,once
CAGREGELATNEKLFF,TRBJ1-4,TRBV2,NA
CSVGGTGELFF,TRBJ2-2,TRBV29-1,NA
CASSRQEVPYEQYF,TRBJ2-7,TRBV14,NA
CASNPSGRGYEQYF,TRBJ2-7,TRBV19,NA
CASSKTSGRYEQYF,TRBJ2-7,TRBV27,NA
CASSSRGAGFTDTQYF,TRBJ2-3,TRBV28,NA
CATSSGTKGAPRIQPQHF,TRBJ1-5,TRBV15,NA
CSVEEDTEDTEAFF,TRBJ1-1,TRBV29-1,NA
CASSNHNNEKLFF,TRBJ1-4,TRBV27,NA
CASSLGGRVLGTDTQYF,TRBJ2-3,TRBV7-9,NA
CASSISSYNEQFF,TRBJ2-1,TRBV27,few
CASSLGTSHNEQFF,TRBJ2-1,TRBV5-1,NA
CASRAGLAFENIQYF,TRBJ2-4,TRBV6-1,NA
CAISGTSGSSRNYEQYF,TRBJ2-7,TRBV10-3,once
CASSLVGTSGTYEQYF,TRBJ2-7,TRBV5-7,NA